This T cell receptor beta chain was identified during a study of T cell changes during pregnancy in multiple sclerosis. Looked up from germline, CDR1 is MDHEN and CDR2 is SYDVKM. CDR3 length: 17 amino acids. J gave up 5 bases and V 6 bases, and 9 bases lay outside the gene matches. Profiled with immunoSEQ multiplex PCR; TCRdb holds only in-frame clones, not every one. The sample lists tens of thousands of clones; just over 90% were seen once. Here the sequenced sample was CD4+ T cells from peripheral blood mononuclear cells, taken in the third trimester of pregnancy. The V and J genes are TRBV28 and TRBJ2-2; 13 nucleotides align to TRBD2. This TCR was sampled from a female donor with multiple sclerosis, enrolled in a pregnancy study. The CDR3 DNA sequence: TGTGCCAGCAGACACGCGGGACTAGCGGGGAGTACCGGGGAGCTGTTTTTT. Encoded protein: CASRHAGLAGSTGELFF.